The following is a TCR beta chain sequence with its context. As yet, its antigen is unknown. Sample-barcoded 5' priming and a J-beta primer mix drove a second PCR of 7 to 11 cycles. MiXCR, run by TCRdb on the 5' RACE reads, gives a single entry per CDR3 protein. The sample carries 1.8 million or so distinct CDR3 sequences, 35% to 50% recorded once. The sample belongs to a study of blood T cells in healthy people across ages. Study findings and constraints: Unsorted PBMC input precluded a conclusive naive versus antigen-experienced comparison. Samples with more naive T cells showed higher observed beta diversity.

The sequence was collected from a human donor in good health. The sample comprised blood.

The CDR3 nucleotides read TGTGCCAGCAGTCCTAGCCCGGGAGATACGCAGTATTTT. As protein: CASSPSPGDTQYF. The chain couples TRBV12-3 or TRBV12-4 to TRBJ2-3; the D gene is possibly TRBD2 (5 bases). Trimming removed 5 bases from V and 5 bases from J, with 11 bases in between. This CDR3 has 13 residues.